This T cell receptor (beta chain) is from a study of cytomegalovirus exposure and HLA in healthy donors. Study results and limitations: With high specificity and sensitivity, the classifier reportedly diagnosed cytomegalovirus status. Cytomegalovirus association was listed for 164 TCR beta chains. Three CMV-associated chains proved CMV antigen-specific in vitro.

Looked up from germline, CDR1 is MGHRA and CDR2 is YSYEKL. CDR3 size: 13 residues. V lost 0 bases and J lost 8, with 10 bases in between. As concerns this clone: As yet, its antigen is unknown.

The table came from immunoSEQ multiplex PCR; TCRdb's copy has only in-frame clones and leaves some out. The table shows some 290,000 clones, with 88% occurring only once. Sequencing was carried out using PBMCs. The chain recombines TRBV4-1 with TRBJ1-2; no clear D gene. The TCR was taken from a man between 25 and 39 years old in good health and CMV-seronegative. Here the CDR3 DNA reads TGCGCCAGCAGCCAAGATCGAGAGGGCGGCTACACCTTC. Protein product: CASSQDREGGYTF.